This T cell receptor beta chain derives from a study of cytomegalovirus exposure and HLA in healthy donors. Study outcomes and limitations: At a 0.05 false discovery rate, a later analysis found 16,951 TCR beta sequences to be associated with HLA alleles.

Primers included in the PCR were 60 Vbeta and 13 Jbeta primers. As originally analysed: Counted up in a later analysis, unique TCR beta chains came to about 80 million, with around 12 million shared. Some clones are missing from TCRdb's copy, which holds only in-frame ones; the method was immunoSEQ multiplex PCR. The V and J calls and clone size were taken over from that table, and D and trimming were inferred from the DNA. The data include roughly 57,000 clones; the top ten clones carry 12%. The junction had 5 bases not matched to a gene; V was cut back by 0 bases and J by 7 bases. The CDR3 spans 14 residues. Germline values: CDR1 LNHNV, CDR2 YYDKDF (reference sequence). With respect to this clone: As yet, its antigen is unknown.

The sequencing input was PBMCs. This sequence originates from a woman aged 30 to 39 in good health and CMV-seropositive. This chain links TRBV15 with TRBJ2-7; 8 nucleotides agree with TRBD1. The DNA for the CDR3 is TGTGCCACCAGCAGAGATCAGGGGGCTGAAGAGCAGTACTTC. Its protein product is CATSRDQGAEEQYF. The whole variable domain, filled in from reference TRBV15 and TRBJ2-7, reads DAMVIQNPRYQVTQFGKPVTLSCSQTLNHNVMYWYQQKSSQAPKLLFHYYDKDFNNEADTPDNFQSRRPNTSFCFLDIRSPGLGDTAMYLCATSRDQGAEEQYFGPGTRLTVT.